These T cell receptor beta chains were read from a single sample in a study of long-term antiretroviral therapy in people with HIV. Some clones are missing from TCRdb's copy, which holds only in-frame ones; the method was immunoSEQ multiplex PCR. The sample contains roughly 28,000 clones, about four fifths of which appear only once. The specimen comprised unsorted PBMCs, sampled 3 years after starting antiretroviral therapy. The receptors stem from a man aged 40-49 years with HIV. Each CDR3 is given with its conserved first and last residue. D genes are given only for firm matches. The size entry is marked missing in some rows and otherwise reads once, few, many or a size class.

v_gene: TRBV5-3
j_gene: TRBJ2-7
d_gene: NA
abundance: NA
CDR3nt: TGTGCCCTTGGGGAGGGGGCGGGTTACGAGCAGTACTTC
CDR3aa: CALGEGAGYEQYF

v_gene: TRBV11-2
j_gene: TRBJ2-7
d_gene: TRBD2
abundance: NA
CDR3nt: TGTGCCAGCAGCTTAGGACGCGGGAGCGGATACGAGCAGTACTTC
CDR3aa: CASSLGRGSGYEQYF

v_gene: TRBV13
j_gene: TRBJ2-7
d_gene: NA
abundance: NA
CDR3nt: TGTGCCAGCAGCCTGGGGCAGACCTACGAGCAGTACTTC
CDR3aa: CASSLGQTYEQYF

v_gene: TRBV10-2
j_gene: TRBJ1-1
d_gene: TRBD1
abundance: NA
CDR3nt: TGCGCCAGCAGGGGACAGGGTGAGCGGAGTGAAGCTTTCTTT
CDR3aa: CASRGQGERSEAFF

v_gene: TRBV28
j_gene: TRBJ1-3
d_gene: NA
abundance: NA
CDR3nt: TGTGCCAGCGAGGAGAGCTCTGGAAACACCATATATTTT
CDR3aa: CASEESSGNTIYF

v_gene: TRBV7-3
j_gene: TRBJ2-5
d_gene: TRBD2
abundance: NA
CDR3nt: TGTGCCAGCAGCACGGGACTAGCGGGGGGTAAAGAGACCCAGTACTTC
CDR3aa: CASSTGLAGGKETQYF

v_gene: TRBV11-2
j_gene: TRBJ1-2
d_gene: NA
abundance: few
CDR3nt: TGTGCCAGCAGCTTAGACTTCGGTGGCTACACCTTC
CDR3aa: CASSLDFGGYTF

v_gene: TRBV6-6
j_gene: TRBJ2-2
d_gene: NA
abundance: once
CDR3nt: TGTGCCAGCACCGAGGCGGAGGCCGGGGAGCTGTTTTTT
CDR3aa: CASTEAEAGELFF

v_gene: TRBV7-2
j_gene: TRBJ2-1
d_gene: TRBD2
abundance: NA
CDR3nt: TGTGCCAGCAGCTTCTCTAGCGGGACCCCCGGTGAGCAGTTCTTC
CDR3aa: CASSFSSGTPGEQFF

v_gene: TRBV19
j_gene: TRBJ1-2
d_gene: NA
abundance: few
CDR3nt: TGTGCCAGTAGTTGGACAGAAAACTATGGCTACACCTTC
CDR3aa: CASSWTENYGYTF

v_gene: TRBV11-2
j_gene: TRBJ2-5
d_gene: NA
abundance: NA
CDR3nt: TGTGCCAGCAGCTTAGATCTAAGGCCCCCGGAGACCCAGTACTTC
CDR3aa: CASSLDLRPPETQYF

v_gene: TRBV7-2
j_gene: TRBJ2-2
d_gene: TRBD2
abundance: few
CDR3nt: TGTGCCAGCAGCTTAGTTCGGCTAGCGGGAGTATCCGGGGAGCTGTTTTTT
CDR3aa: CASSLVRLAGVSGELFF

v_gene: TRBV7-3
j_gene: TRBJ1-4
d_gene: NA
abundance: NA
CDR3nt: TGTGCCAGCAGCTTCGGCTGGGGGGCGCCTAATGAAAAACTGTTTTTT
CDR3aa: CASSFGWGAPNEKLFF

v_gene: TRBV7-2
j_gene: TRBJ1-2
d_gene: NA
abundance: NA
CDR3nt: TGTGCCAGCAGCCCCACCAGGACAGAAACGGTTTTGGGCTACACCTTC
CDR3aa: CASSPTRTETVLGYTF

v_gene: TRBV7-8
j_gene: TRBJ2-2
d_gene: TRBD2
abundance: NA
CDR3nt: TGTGCCAGCGGGCTAGCGGGCTTGAACACCGGGGAGCTGTTTTTT
CDR3aa: CASGLAGLNTGELFF

v_gene: TRBV18
j_gene: TRBJ2-7
d_gene: NA
abundance: few
CDR3nt: TGTGCCAGCTCACCCAGCGGAGTAGCCTACGAGCAGTACTTC
CDR3aa: CASSPSGVAYEQYF

v_gene: TRBV2
j_gene: TRBJ2-7
d_gene: NA
abundance: NA
CDR3nt: TGTGCCAGCAGTGAAGTAAGCTCCTACGAGCAGTACTTC
CDR3aa: CASSEVSSYEQYF

v_gene: TRBV5-8
j_gene: TRBJ1-2
d_gene: NA
abundance: NA
CDR3nt: TGTGCCAGCAGCCAAATCCCGGGACTGGGGGGCTACACCTTC
CDR3aa: CASSQIPGLGGYTF

v_gene: TRBV7-9
j_gene: TRBJ2-7
d_gene: NA
abundance: NA
CDR3nt: TGTGCCAGCAGCCCTCTAGGAACCTACGAGCAGTACTTC
CDR3aa: CASSPLGTYEQYF

v_gene: TRBV6-6
j_gene: TRBJ1-3
d_gene: NA
abundance: NA
CDR3nt: TGTGCCAGCATGAAAGGAAACACCATATATTTT
CDR3aa: CASMKGNTIYF

v_gene: TRBV6-5
j_gene: TRBJ2-1
d_gene: NA
abundance: NA
CDR3nt: TGTGCCAGCAGTTCCCAAAGCGGCAGAAATGAGCAGTTCTTC
CDR3aa: CASSSQSGRNEQFF

v_gene: TRBV7-7
j_gene: TRBJ2-7
d_gene: NA
abundance: NA
CDR3nt: TGTGCCAGCAGCTTAGGAATGGACAGCTCCTACGAGCAGTACTTC
CDR3aa: CASSLGMDSSYEQYF

v_gene: TRBV7-2
j_gene: TRBJ2-1
d_gene: NA
abundance: NA
CDR3nt: TGTGCCAGCAGCTATGAGGAGGGCCCCAATGAGCAGTTCTTC
CDR3aa: CASSYEEGPNEQFF

v_gene: TRBV6-1
j_gene: TRBJ2-7
d_gene: NA
abundance: NA
CDR3nt: TGTGCCAGCAGTGTACCCCATTCTTCCTACGAGCAGTACTTC
CDR3aa: CASSVPHSSYEQYF

v_gene: TRBV29-1
j_gene: TRBJ1-2
d_gene: TRBD1
abundance: NA
CDR3nt: TGCAGCGTCGCCGTTGGACAGGGGGCAGGCTACACCTTC
CDR3aa: CSVAVGQGAGYTF

v_gene: TRBV19
j_gene: TRBJ1-2
d_gene: TRBD1
abundance: NA
CDR3nt: TGTGCCTCGGCGGGGACAGGGGGCTCTTCGTCTTATGGCTACACCTTC
CDR3aa: CASAGTGGSSSYGYTF

v_gene: TRBV7-2
j_gene: TRBJ1-2
d_gene: NA
abundance: NA
CDR3nt: TGTGCCAGCAGCTTCACCGGAGATGGCTACACCTTC
CDR3aa: CASSFTGDGYTF

v_gene: TRBV4-1
j_gene: TRBJ2-3
d_gene: NA
abundance: once
CDR3nt: TGCGCCAGCAGCCAAGTCAGGGGCACAGATACGCAGTATTTT
CDR3aa: CASSQVRGTDTQYF

v_gene: TRBV28
j_gene: TRBJ2-1
d_gene: NA
abundance: NA
CDR3nt: TGTGCCAGCTGGGGACGCCCAGGCATCAATGAGCAGTTCTTC
CDR3aa: CASWGRPGINEQFF

v_gene: TRBV7-9
j_gene: TRBJ2-5
d_gene: TRBD2
abundance: once
CDR3nt: TGTGCCAGCAGCGCCGACTACGGGACTAGCGGGGGGAAAGAGACCCAGTACTTC
CDR3aa: CASSADYGTSGGKETQYF

v_gene: TRBV6-5
j_gene: TRBJ2-3
d_gene: NA
abundance: NA
CDR3nt: TGTGCCAGCAGTCCCAGCCCAGTGGATACGCAGTATTTT
CDR3aa: CASSPSPVDTQYF

v_gene: TRBV19
j_gene: TRBJ2-1
d_gene: TRBD2
abundance: NA
CDR3nt: TGTGCCAGTAGTATTTCCAGGTGGGGACTAGGCGGCGCCTACAATGAGCAGTTCTTC
CDR3aa: CASSISRWGLGGAYNEQFF

v_gene: TRBV28
j_gene: TRBJ1-1
d_gene: NA
abundance: NA
CDR3nt: TGTGCCAGCATGTCCGGAAAGGAAGCTTTCTTT
CDR3aa: CASMSGKEAFF

v_gene: TRBV14
j_gene: TRBJ1-2
d_gene: NA
abundance: few
CDR3nt: TGTGCCAGCAGCCCTCGGACAGCTTATGGCTACACCTTC
CDR3aa: CASSPRTAYGYTF

v_gene: TRBV4-3
j_gene: TRBJ2-7
d_gene: NA
abundance: NA
CDR3nt: TGCGCCAGCAGCCAATCGGCGCAGGTCGTTCCGCTGAGCTCCTACGAGCAGTACTTC
CDR3aa: CASSQSAQVVPLSSYEQYF

v_gene: TRBV19
j_gene: TRBJ1-2
d_gene: TRBD1
abundance: NA
CDR3nt: TGTGCCAGTAGCCTTAAACCTCCGGGACAGGCCTATATCTATGGCTACACCTTC
CDR3aa: CASSLKPPGQAYIYGYTF

v_gene: TRBV29-1
j_gene: TRBJ2-7
d_gene: NA
abundance: NA
CDR3nt: TGCAGCGCTATGGACGGAGGATCCTACGAGCAGTACTTC
CDR3aa: CSAMDGGSYEQYF

v_gene: TRBV6-6
j_gene: TRBJ2-5
d_gene: NA
abundance: few
CDR3nt: TGTGCCAGCAGACCACAGGGTGAAGAGACCCAGTACTTC
CDR3aa: CASRPQGEETQYF

v_gene: TRBV18
j_gene: TRBJ1-1
d_gene: TRBD1
abundance: NA
CDR3nt: TGTGCCAGCTCAACAGGGGAGGGGATAACTGAAGCTTTCTTT
CDR3aa: CASSTGEGITEAFF

v_gene: TRBV19
j_gene: TRBJ2-2
d_gene: NA
abundance: NA
CDR3nt: TGTGCCAGTAGTCCCGGGGCGAACACCGGGGAGCTGTTTTTT
CDR3aa: CASSPGANTGELFF

v_gene: TRBV19
j_gene: TRBJ1-5
d_gene: TRBD1
abundance: NA
CDR3nt: TGTGCCAGTAGTATAGGGGGGACAGGGCTCAATCAGCCCCAGCATTTT
CDR3aa: CASSIGGTGLNQPQHF

v_gene: TRBV6-1
j_gene: TRBJ1-5
d_gene: TRBD1
abundance: NA
CDR3nt: TGTGCCAGCAGTTTACTCGGACAGGCCAATCAGCCCCAGCATTTT
CDR3aa: CASSLLGQANQPQHF

v_gene: TRBV6-6
j_gene: TRBJ1-2
d_gene: NA
abundance: few
CDR3nt: TGTGCCAGCAGTTCCACTGACAGGCCACTCTTC
CDR3aa: CASSSTDRPLF

v_gene: TRBV7-6
j_gene: TRBJ2-7
d_gene: TRBD2
abundance: NA
CDR3nt: TGTGCCAGCAGCGGACGGGGCGGGGGGGCCCACGAGCAGTACTTC
CDR3aa: CASSGRGGGAHEQYF

v_gene: TRBV6-6
j_gene: TRBJ1-2
d_gene: NA
abundance: NA
CDR3nt: TGTGCCAGCAGCCCTCAGGGGATGGTCTATGGCTACACCTTC
CDR3aa: CASSPQGMVYGYTF

v_gene: TRBV19
j_gene: TRBJ1-5
d_gene: NA
abundance: NA
CDR3nt: TGTGCCACCCAGAGGACGGAGGTAAATCAGCCCCAGCATTTT
CDR3aa: CATQRTEVNQPQHF

v_gene: TRBV28
j_gene: TRBJ1-2
d_gene: NA
abundance: once
CDR3nt: TGTGCCAGCGGCGACATGCCGTTATCTAACTATGGCTACACCTTC
CDR3aa: CASGDMPLSNYGYTF

v_gene: TRBV5-1
j_gene: TRBJ1-1
d_gene: TRBD1
abundance: NA
CDR3nt: TGCGCCAGCAGCTTGAGACAGGGACTGAACACTGAAGCTTTCTTT
CDR3aa: CASSLRQGLNTEAFF

v_gene: TRBV5-1
j_gene: TRBJ2-1
d_gene: TRBD2
abundance: NA
CDR3nt: TGCGCCAGCAGCTTGGCTAGCGGGGACTACAATGAGCAGTTCTTC
CDR3aa: CASSLASGDYNEQFF

v_gene: TRBV11-3
j_gene: TRBJ1-1
d_gene: NA
abundance: NA
CDR3nt: TGTGCCAGCAGCGCCAGCACCCTGAACACTGAAGCTTTCTTT
CDR3aa: CASSASTLNTEAFF

v_gene: TRBV19
j_gene: TRBJ2-5
d_gene: TRBD1
abundance: NA
CDR3nt: TGTGCCAGTAGTCCCCGGGACAGCCAAGAGACCCAGTACTTC
CDR3aa: CASSPRDSQETQYF

v_gene: TRBV5-1
j_gene: TRBJ2-7
d_gene: TRBD1
abundance: NA
CDR3nt: TGCGCCAGCAGCGAAGGACAGGGGTTTGACTCCTACGAGCAGTACTTC
CDR3aa: CASSEGQGFDSYEQYF

v_gene: TRBV7-9
j_gene: TRBJ2-3
d_gene: NA
abundance: NA
CDR3nt: TGTGCCCTCAGGGGCAAGACCACAGATACGCAGTATTTT
CDR3aa: CALRGKTTDTQYF